This section outlines one T cell receptor beta chain sequence together with its context. Germline lookup yields CDR1 SGHTA and CDR2 FQGTGA. This CDR3 is built from 20 residues. Trimming removed 2 bases at V and 0 bases at J, with 23 bases between. This specimen belongs to a study of CD8+ T cells in alopecia areata. The treatment is: oral pan-JAK inhibitor, 5-10 mg twice daily. Collection of lesional scalp punch biopsies and peripheral blood was performed in alopecia areata patients. Reverse transcribed after extraction, RNA yielded cDNA as the sequencing template. Clones were read by immunoSEQ multiplex PCR, and TCRdb kept only the in-frame ones, dropping some. The sample lists approximately 200,000 clones; roughly 60% were seen once.

The source of this sequence is a human donor with alopecia areata. The chain carries TRBV7-3 and TRBJ2-4; D perhaps matches TRBD1 (5 bases). The material sequenced was CD4+ T cells sorted from blood, taken at week 24, from a patient treated with tofacitinib. CDR3 in DNA: TGTGCCAGCAGCTTAGGGCCAGGGATTAACCCCGAGCTAGCCAAAAACATTCAGTACTTC. Protein product: CASSLGPGINPELAKNIQYF. The entire variable domain, with the rest obtained from reference TRBV7-3 and TRBJ2-4, is as follows: GAGVSQTPSNKVTEKGKYVELRCDPISGHTALYWYRQSLGQGPEFLIYFQGTGAADDSGLPNDRFFAVRPEGSVSTLKIQRTERGDSAVYLCASSLGPGINPELAKNIQYFGAGTRLSVL.